The clone carrying this TCR beta chain was picked up many times. Its antigen is undetermined. The data were taken from a study of T cells after yellow fever vaccination. Study at large: Low-cell-number fractions underwent preparation using SMART-Seq v4 Ultra Low Input.

Broader study findings: CD4 and CD8 compartments shared a small share of clonotypes. Any FACS-sorted repertoire could hold abundant clonotypes that contaminate it from the bulk population.

The germline V gene has CDR1 SGHTA and CDR2 FQGNSA. This CDR3 has 15 amino acids. Trimming left V 1 base short and J 0 bases short, with 9 bases between. Template-switching 5'RACE yielded the TCR cDNA; a universal primer site and UMIs were added in the process. TCRdb reprocessed the 5' RACE reads via MiXCR and lists one record per CDR3 protein. The data contain 250,000 or so distinct CDR3 sequences, approximately 3.5% of them singletons. The V and J genes are TRBV7-2 and TRBJ1-1; D unresolved. This sequence was found in a man between 18 and 29 years old who received the YFV17D yellow fever vaccine. The sequenced sample was PBMCs, obtained 15 days after the yellow fever booster vaccination. The chain's CDR3 is CASSLGGILNTEAFF. CDR3 DNA: TGTGCCAGCAGCTTAGGGGGTATACTGAACACTGAAGCTTTCTTT.